A selection of T cell receptor beta chains follows, all from one sample in a study of blood T cell repertoires in COVID-19. Assay: immunoSEQ multiplex PCR; the TCRdb copy retains only in-frame clones and omits some. The data contain 160,000 or so clones, about 83% of them singletons. Sequencing was done on a sample of peripheral blood. The origin of the receptors is a human donor in a cohort sampled during active COVID-19. The CDR3 runs from the conserved cysteine through the conserved F or W. The order of the fields is clone size, V gene, J gene, D gene, CDR3 DNA, CDR3 protein. D genes are given only for firm matches. Clone size is stated in some rows and not others, as once, few, many or a class when expanded.

>once|TRBV6-2/TRBV6-3|TRBJ2-7|NA
TGTGCCAGCAGTCAATCAGGGCGTGAGCAGTACTTC
CASSQSGREQYF
>once|TRBV28|TRBJ1-2|NA
TGTGCCAGCACACCGGGTACCTATGGCTACACCTTC
CASTPGTYGYTF
>NA|TRBV5-6|TRBJ1-2|TRBD1
TGTGCCAGCAGCTTCCGGGACAGGTTTAACTATGGCTACACCTTC
CASSFRDRFNYGYTF
>NA|TRBV6-2/TRBV6-3|TRBJ1-1|NA
TGTGCCAGCAGCCTGAACAACCCGCGGGGAAACACTGAAGCTTTCTTT
CASSLNNPRGNTEAFF
>NA|TRBV2|TRBJ1-2|NA
TGTGCCAGCAATCACAGGGAAGATGGCTACACCTTC
CASNHREDGYTF
>NA|TRBV6-5|TRBJ2-7|NA
TGTGCCAGCCGGGACTTTTCCTACGAGCAGTACTTC
CASRDFSYEQYF
>NA|TRBV5-1|TRBJ1-4|TRBD1
TGCGCCAGCAGCGTATCAGGGGGCTTGTCTAATGAAAAACTGTTTTTT
CASSVSGGLSNEKLFF
>few|TRBV7-9|TRBJ1-5|NA
TGTGCCAGCAGCTTAGGGGACAAATATCAGCCCCAGCATTTT
CASSLGDKYQPQHF
>NA|TRBV4-1|TRBJ2-1|NA
TGCGCCAGCAGCCAAGATAGAACTAGCTTCAATGAGCAGTTCTTC
CASSQDRTSFNEQFF
>NA|TRBV5-4|TRBJ1-2|NA
TGTGCCAGCAGCATCCCGACAGGCGACGGCTACACCTTC
CASSIPTGDGYTF
>NA|TRBV7-3|TRBJ2-7|TRBD1
TGTGCCAGCAGCTTAACGGGACAGAACTACGAGCAGTACTTC
CASSLTGQNYEQYF
>NA|TRBV5-8|TRBJ2-7|TRBD1
TGTGCCAGCAGCCCCCGGACAGGGGTGCACGAGCAGTACTTC
CASSPRTGVHEQYF
>NA|TRBV5-4|TRBJ1-6|NA
TGTGCCAGCAGCTTGAATGGGGGGACCAATAATTCACCCCTCCACTTT
CASSLNGGTNNSPLHF
>NA|TRBV6-1|TRBJ1-2|NA
TGTGCCAGCAGTGAGGCAGACAGGTTCGGGGACACCTTC
CASSEADRFGDTF
>once|TRBV19|TRBJ1-1|NA
TGTGCCAGTAGTAAGGGGAAGGGCACTGAAGCTTTCTTT
CASSKGKGTEAFF
>NA|TRBV11-2|TRBJ2-1|NA
TGTGCCAGCAAAATAGGGGGAAATGAGCAGTTCTTC
CASKIGGNEQFF
>NA|TRBV4-3|TRBJ1-2|NA
TGCGCCAGCAGCCAAGATCTTGGCAGGGTTGGGTATGGCTACACCTTC
CASSQDLGRVGYGYTF
>NA|TRBV24-1|TRBJ2-1|TRBD1
TGTGCCACCAGTGACCGGGGACAGGGCTACAATGAGCAGTTCTTC
CATSDRGQGYNEQFF
>NA|TRBV3-1/TRBV3-2|TRBJ1-1|NA
TGTGCCAGCAGCCACAGGATGAACACTGAAGCTTTCTTT
CASSHRMNTEAFF
>NA|TRBV14|TRBJ2-7|NA
TGTGCCAGCAGCCAAGCCATCGAGCAGTACTTC
CASSQAIEQYF
>NA|TRBV5-1|TRBJ2-1|NA
TGCGCCAGCAGCTTGGTTCGGGGTACGGAGTTCTTC
CASSLVRGTEFF
>NA|TRBV7-2|TRBJ2-7|TRBD2
TGTGCCAGCAGCTTAGCGACCGGGACTAGCGGGAGCTACGAGCAGTACTTC
CASSLATGTSGSYEQYF
>NA|TRBV20-1|TRBJ1-2|NA
TGCAGTGCTAGTACCGGGAACTATGGCTACACCTTC
CSASTGNYGYTF
>many|TRBV5-6|TRBJ2-7|TRBD2
TGTGCCAGCAGCTGGGGTGCGGGGGAAAGCTCCTACGAGCAGTACTTC
CASSWGAGESSYEQYF
>NA|TRBV7-2|TRBJ1-3|NA
TGTGCCAGCAGCCGGGACAGAAACACCATATATTTT
CASSRDRNTIYF
>NA|TRBV27|TRBJ1-2|TRBD1
TGTGCCAGCAAAACAGGGGGCTATGGCTACACCTTC
CASKTGGYGYTF
>NA|TRBV10-3|TRBJ1-6|TRBD1
TGTGCCATCAGCACCGGGACAGGTAATTCACCCCTCCACTTT
CAISTGTGNSPLHF
>NA|TRBV6-2/TRBV6-3|TRBJ2-4|NA
TGTGCCAGCAGTAGGGTCGACAGACTAGCCAAAAACATTCAGTACTTC
CASSRVDRLAKNIQYF